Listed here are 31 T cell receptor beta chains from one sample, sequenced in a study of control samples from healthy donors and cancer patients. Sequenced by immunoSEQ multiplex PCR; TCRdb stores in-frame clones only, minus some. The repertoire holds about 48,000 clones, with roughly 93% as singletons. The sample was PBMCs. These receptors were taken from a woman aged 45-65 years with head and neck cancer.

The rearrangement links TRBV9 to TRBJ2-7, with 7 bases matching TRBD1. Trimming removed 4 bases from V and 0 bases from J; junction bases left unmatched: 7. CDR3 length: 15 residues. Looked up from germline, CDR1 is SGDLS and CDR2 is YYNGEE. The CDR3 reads CASSTTGLSSYEQYF. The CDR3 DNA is TGTGCCAGCAGCACGACAGGGCTCAGCTCCTACGAGCAGTACTTC.

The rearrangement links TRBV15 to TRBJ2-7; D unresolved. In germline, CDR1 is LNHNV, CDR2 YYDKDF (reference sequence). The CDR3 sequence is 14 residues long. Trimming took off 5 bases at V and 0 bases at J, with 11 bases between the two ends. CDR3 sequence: CATSETGPSYEQYF. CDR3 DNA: TGTGCCACCAGCGAGACTGGACCCTCCTACGAGCAGTACTTC.

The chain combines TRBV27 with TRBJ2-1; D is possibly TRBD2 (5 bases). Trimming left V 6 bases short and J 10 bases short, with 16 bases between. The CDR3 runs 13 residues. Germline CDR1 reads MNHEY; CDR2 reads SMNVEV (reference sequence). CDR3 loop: CASSPQSGTEQFF. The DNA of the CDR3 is TGTGCCAGCAGCCCCCAGAGCGGTACCGAGCAGTTCTTC.

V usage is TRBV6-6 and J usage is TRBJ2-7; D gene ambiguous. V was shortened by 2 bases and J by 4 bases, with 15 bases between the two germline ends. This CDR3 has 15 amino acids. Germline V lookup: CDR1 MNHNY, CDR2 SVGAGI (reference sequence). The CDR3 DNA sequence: TGTGCCAGCAGTTACGGAGCTGGGGTAGTGTACGAGCAGTACTTC. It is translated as CASSYGAGVVYEQYF.

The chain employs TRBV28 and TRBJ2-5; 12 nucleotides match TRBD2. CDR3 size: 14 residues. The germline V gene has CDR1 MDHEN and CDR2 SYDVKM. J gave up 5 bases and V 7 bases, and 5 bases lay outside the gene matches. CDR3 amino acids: CASTLAGGWETQYF. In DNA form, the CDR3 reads TGTGCCAGCACCCTAGCGGGAGGGTGGGAGACCCAGTACTTC.

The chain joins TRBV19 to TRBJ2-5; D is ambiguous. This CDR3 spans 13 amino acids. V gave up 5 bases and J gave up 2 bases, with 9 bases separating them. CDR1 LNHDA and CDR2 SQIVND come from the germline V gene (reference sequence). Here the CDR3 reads CASSAHLQETQYF. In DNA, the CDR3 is TGTGCCAGTAGTGCTCACCTTCAAGAGACCCAGTACTTC.

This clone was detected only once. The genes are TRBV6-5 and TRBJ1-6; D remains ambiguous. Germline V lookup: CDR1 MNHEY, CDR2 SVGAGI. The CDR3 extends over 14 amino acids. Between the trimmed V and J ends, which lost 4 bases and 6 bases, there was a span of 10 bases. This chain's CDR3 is CASSLGRRNSPLHF. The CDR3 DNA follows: TGTGCCAGCAGTTTAGGACGGCGTAATTCACCCCTCCACTTT.

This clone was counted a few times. CDR3 sequence: CASSLAHQPQHF. In nucleotides, the CDR3 is TGTGCCAGCAGCTTGGCCCATCAGCCCCAGCATTTT. The rearrangement uses TRBV5-6 and TRBJ1-5; D remains unclear. V was clipped by 0 bases and J by 5 bases, with 3 bases between them. Germline CDR1 is SGHDT and CDR2 is YYEEEE. This CDR3 region has 12 residues.

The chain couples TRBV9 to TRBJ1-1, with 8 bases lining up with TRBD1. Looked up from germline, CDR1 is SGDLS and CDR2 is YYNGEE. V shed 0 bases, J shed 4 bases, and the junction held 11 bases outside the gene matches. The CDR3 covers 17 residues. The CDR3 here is CASSVEPGQGASTEAFF. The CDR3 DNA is TGTGCCAGCAGCGTAGAACCGGGGCAGGGGGCGAGCACTGAAGCTTTCTTT.

CDR3 nucleotides: TGTGCCAGCAGCAAGACAGGGTTAGAGGGCTACACCTTC. This codes for CASSKTGLEGYTF. The chain combines TRBV5-5 with TRBJ1-2, with 7 bases lining up with TRBD1. Trimming cost V 4 bases and J 8 bases; bases outside gene matches: 8. Germline V gene data show CDR1 as SGHKS and CDR2 as YYEKEE (reference sequence). This CDR3 is built from 13 residues.

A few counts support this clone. CDR3 sequence reads: CASSLTGTTTQPQHF. Written as DNA, the CDR3 is TGTGCCAGCAGCCTAACCGGGACCACAACTCAGCCCCAGCATTTT. V gene TRBV27 combines with J gene TRBJ1-5, with TRBD1 as a possible D gene (5 bases). The V gene's germline CDR1 is MNHEY and CDR2 SMNVEV (reference sequence). This CDR3 spans 15 amino acids. V was clipped by 6 bases and J by 6 bases, with 18 bases between them.

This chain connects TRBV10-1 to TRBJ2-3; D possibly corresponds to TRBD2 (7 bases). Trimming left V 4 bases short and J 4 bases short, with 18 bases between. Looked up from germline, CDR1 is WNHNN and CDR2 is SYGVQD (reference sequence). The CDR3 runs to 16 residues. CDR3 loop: CASSAGGGGLADTQYF. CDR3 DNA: TGCGCCAGCAGTGCCGGAGGGGGGGGATTAGCAGATACGCAGTATTTT.

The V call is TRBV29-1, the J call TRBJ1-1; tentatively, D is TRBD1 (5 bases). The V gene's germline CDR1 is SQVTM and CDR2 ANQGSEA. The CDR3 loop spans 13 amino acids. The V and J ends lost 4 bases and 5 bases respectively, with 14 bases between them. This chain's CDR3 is CSVVGVKGTEAFF. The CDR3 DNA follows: TGCAGCGTTGTTGGGGTTAAGGGGACTGAAGCTTTCTTT.

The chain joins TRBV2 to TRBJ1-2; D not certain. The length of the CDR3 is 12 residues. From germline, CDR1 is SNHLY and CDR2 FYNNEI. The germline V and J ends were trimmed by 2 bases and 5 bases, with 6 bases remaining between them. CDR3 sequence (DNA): TGTGCCAGCAGTGAAACATCATATGGCTACACCTTC. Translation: CASSETSYGYTF.

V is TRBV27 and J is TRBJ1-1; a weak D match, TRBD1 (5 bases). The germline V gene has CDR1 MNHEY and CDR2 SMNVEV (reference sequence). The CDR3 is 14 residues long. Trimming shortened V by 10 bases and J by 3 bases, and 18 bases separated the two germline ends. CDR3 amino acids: CATTSRGADTEAFF. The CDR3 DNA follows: TGTGCCACCACATCCAGAGGGGCGGACACTGAAGCTTTCTTT.

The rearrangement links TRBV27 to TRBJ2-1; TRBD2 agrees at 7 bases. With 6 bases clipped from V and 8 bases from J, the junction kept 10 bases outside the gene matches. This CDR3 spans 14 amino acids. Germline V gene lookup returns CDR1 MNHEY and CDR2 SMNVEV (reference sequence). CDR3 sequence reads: CASSGRSVQDEQFF. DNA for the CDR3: TGTGCCAGCAGCGGGAGGTCTGTGCAGGATGAGCAGTTCTTC.

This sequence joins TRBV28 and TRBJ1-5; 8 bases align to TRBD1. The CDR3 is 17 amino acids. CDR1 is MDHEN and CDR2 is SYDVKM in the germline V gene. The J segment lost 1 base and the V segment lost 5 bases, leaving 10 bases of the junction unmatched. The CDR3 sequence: CASSPGRGQRSNQPQHF. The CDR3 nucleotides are TGTGCCAGCAGTCCCGGCAGGGGGCAAAGGAGCAATCAGCCCCAGCATTTT.

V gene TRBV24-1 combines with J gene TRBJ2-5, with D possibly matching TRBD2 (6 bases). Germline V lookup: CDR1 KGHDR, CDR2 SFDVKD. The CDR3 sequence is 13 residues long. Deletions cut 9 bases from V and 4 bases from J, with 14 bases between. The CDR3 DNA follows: TGTGCCACCGGGGACTCTGCCCCAGAGACCCAGTACTTC. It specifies CATGDSAPETQYF.

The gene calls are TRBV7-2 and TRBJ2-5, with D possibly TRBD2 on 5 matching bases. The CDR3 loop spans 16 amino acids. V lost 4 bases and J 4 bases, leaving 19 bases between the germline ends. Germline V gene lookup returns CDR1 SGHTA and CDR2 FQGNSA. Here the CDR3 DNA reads TGTGCCAGCAGCTCTCTTTCAACTAGTTTAGGAGAGACCCAGTACTTC. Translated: CASSSLSTSLGETQYF. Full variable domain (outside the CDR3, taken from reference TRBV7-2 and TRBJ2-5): GAGVSQSPSNKVTEKGKDVELRCDPISGHTALYWYRQSLGQGLEFLIYFQGNSAPDKSGLPSDRFSAERTGGSVSTLTIQRTQQEDSAVYLCASSSLSTSLGETQYFGPGTRLLVL.

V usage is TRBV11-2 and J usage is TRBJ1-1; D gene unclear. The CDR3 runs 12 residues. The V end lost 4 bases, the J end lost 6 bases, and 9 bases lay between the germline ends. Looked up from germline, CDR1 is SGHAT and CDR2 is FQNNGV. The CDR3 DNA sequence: TGTGCCAGCAGCTCCCTGTCAGCTGAAGCTTTCTTT. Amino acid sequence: CASSSLSAEAFF. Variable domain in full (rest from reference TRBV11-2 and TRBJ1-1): EAGVAQSPRYKIIEKRQSVAFWCNPISGHATLYWYQQILGQGPKLLIQFQNNGVVDDSQLPKDRFSAERLKGVDSTLKIQPAKLEDSAVYLCASSSLSAEAFFGQGTRLTVV.

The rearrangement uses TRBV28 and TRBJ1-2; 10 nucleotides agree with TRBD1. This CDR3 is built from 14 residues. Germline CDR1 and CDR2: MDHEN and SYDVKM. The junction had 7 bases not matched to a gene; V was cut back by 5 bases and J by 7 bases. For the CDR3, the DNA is TGTGCCAGCAGTCCCCCGACAGGGGGCTTTGGCTACACCTTC. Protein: CASSPPTGGFGYTF.

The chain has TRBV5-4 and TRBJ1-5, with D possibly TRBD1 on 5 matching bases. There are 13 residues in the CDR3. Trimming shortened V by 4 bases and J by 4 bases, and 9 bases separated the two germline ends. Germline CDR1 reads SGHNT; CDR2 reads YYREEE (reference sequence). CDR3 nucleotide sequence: TGTGCCAGCAGCAGTCAGGGTAATCAGCCCCAGCATTTT. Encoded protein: CASSSQGNQPQHF.

The CDR3 spells CAWSDRGEQYF. In nucleotides, the CDR3 is TGTGCCTGGAGTGACAGGGGCGAGCAGTACTTC. The J gene is TRBJ2-7, the V gene TRBV30; TRBD1 matches 7 bases. Germline values: CDR1 GTSNPN, CDR2 SVGIG (reference sequence). This CDR3 has 11 amino acids. Trimming at V came to 1 base and at J to 6 bases, leaving 0 bases not matched to a gene.

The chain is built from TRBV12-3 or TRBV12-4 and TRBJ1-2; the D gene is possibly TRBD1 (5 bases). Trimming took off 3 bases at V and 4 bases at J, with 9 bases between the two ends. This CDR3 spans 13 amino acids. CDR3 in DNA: TGTGCCAGCAGTTTGGGGCTCTCCTATGGCTACACCTTC. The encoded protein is CASSLGLSYGYTF.

The CDR3 sequence is CASSPGTGSYGYTF. CDR3 sequence (DNA): TGTGCCAGCAGTCCCGGGACAGGGAGCTATGGCTACACCTTC. This chain joins TRBV27 and TRBJ1-2; TRBD1 matches 9 bases. The junction had 5 bases not matched to a gene; V was cut back by 5 bases and J by 4 bases. The germline CDR1 and CDR2 sequences are MNHEY and SMNVEV (reference sequence). The CDR3 has 14 residues.

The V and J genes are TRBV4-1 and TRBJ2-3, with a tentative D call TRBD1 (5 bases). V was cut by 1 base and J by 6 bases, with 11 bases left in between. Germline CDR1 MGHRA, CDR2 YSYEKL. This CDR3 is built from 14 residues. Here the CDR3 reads CASSQGVKGDTQYF. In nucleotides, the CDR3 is TGCGCCAGCAGCCAAGGTGTTAAGGGGGATACGCAGTATTTT.

The CDR3 DNA is TGTGCCACCAGCAGCAGGACAGGGTTGGGAGAGCAGTACTTC. Translated, it gives CATSSRTGLGEQYF. This rearrangement joins TRBV15 to TRBJ2-7, with 8 nucleotides matching TRBD1. V lost 3 bases to trimming and J lost 7 bases; unmatched junction nucleotides: 8. This CDR3 is built from 14 residues. In germline, CDR1 is LNHNV, CDR2 YYDKDF (reference sequence).

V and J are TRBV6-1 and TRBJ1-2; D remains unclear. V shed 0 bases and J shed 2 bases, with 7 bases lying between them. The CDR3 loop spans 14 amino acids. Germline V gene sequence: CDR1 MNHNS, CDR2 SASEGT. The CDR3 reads CASSEAGPNYGYTF. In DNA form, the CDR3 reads TGTGCCAGCAGTGAAGCAGGGCCGAACTATGGCTACACCTTC.

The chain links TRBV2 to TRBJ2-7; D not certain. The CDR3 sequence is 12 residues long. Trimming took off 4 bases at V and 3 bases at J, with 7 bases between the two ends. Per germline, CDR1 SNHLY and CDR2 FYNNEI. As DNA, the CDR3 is TGTGCCAGCAGTGGGTACAGCTACGAGCAGTACTTC. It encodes CASSGYSYEQYF.

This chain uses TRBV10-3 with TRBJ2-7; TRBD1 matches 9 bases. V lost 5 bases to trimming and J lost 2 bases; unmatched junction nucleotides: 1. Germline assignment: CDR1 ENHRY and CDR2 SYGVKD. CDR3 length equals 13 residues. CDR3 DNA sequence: TGTGCCATCAGTTGGGACAGGGCCTACGAGCAGTACTTC. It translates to CAISWDRAYEQYF.

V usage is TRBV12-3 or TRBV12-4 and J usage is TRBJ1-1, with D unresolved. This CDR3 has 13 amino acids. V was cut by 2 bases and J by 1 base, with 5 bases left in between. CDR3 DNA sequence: TGTGCCAGCAGTTTACATACGAACACTGAAGCTTTCTTT. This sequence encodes CASSLHTNTEAFF.